This is a list of T cell receptor beta chains from one sample in a study of blood T cell repertoires in COVID-19. Produced via immunoSEQ multiplex PCR; TCRdb's table is partial and in-frame only. The sample has 200,000 to 250,000 clones, 80% to 95% seen once. The sequenced material came from peripheral blood. The source of these receptors is a man younger than 45 with COVID-19, enrolled during active disease. Both conserved end residues are part of each CDR3. D genes are given only for firm matches. Not every row has a clone size; where given, it reads once, few, many or a size class.

. | . | TRBJ2-7 | 13 | TRBV3-1/TRBV3-2 | CASSQSPRYEQYF | TGTGCCAGCAGCCAAAGCCCCCGGTACGAGCAGTACTTC
. | TRBD1 | TRBJ2-2 | 15 | TRBV7-2 | CASSLFTGGNRELFF | TGTGCCAGCAGCTTATTCACAGGGGGGAACCGGGAGCTGTTTTTT
. | . | TRBJ1-3 | 13 | TRBV28 | CASSGQPGNTIYF | TGTGCCAGCTCCGGACAGCCCGGAAACACCATATATTTT
. | TRBD1 | TRBJ2-1 | 17 | TRBV5-1 | CASSRLPGQGRFNEQFF | TGCGCCAGCAGCCGATTACCCGGACAGGGAAGATTCAATGAGCAGTTCTTC
. | TRBD2 | TRBJ2-3 | 16 | TRBV7-6 | CASSIYSGGAGDTQYF | TGTGCCAGCAGCATTTACAGCGGGGGTGCCGGAGATACGCAGTATTTT
. | . | TRBJ2-5 | 11 | TRBV29-1 | CSVYGGETQYF | TGCAGCGTTTATGGGGGGGAGACCCAGTACTTC
. | . | TRBJ2-3 | 17 | TRBV15 | CATSRVGLAVGTDTQYF | TGTGCCACCAGCAGAGTGGGACTCGCCGTGGGCACAGATACGCAGTATTTT
. | TRBD1 | TRBJ1-2 | 15 | TRBV29-1 | CSVEPRDRGDYGYTF | TGCAGCGTTGAGCCTAGGGACAGGGGGGACTATGGCTACACCTTC
. | . | TRBJ1-1 | 14 | TRBV11-3 | CASSLDRLSTEAFF | TGTGCCAGCAGCTTAGACCGACTGAGCACTGAAGCTTTCTTT
. | TRBD1 | TRBJ1-1 | 15 | TRBV18 | CASSPTDRGSTEAFF | TGTGCCAGCTCACCGACAGACAGGGGATCGACTGAAGCTTTCTTT
. | TRBD2 | TRBJ2-3 | 18 | TRBV9 | CASSAPGTSGGDTDTQYF | TGTGCCAGCAGCGCCCCTGGGACTAGCGGGGGAGACACAGATACGCAGTATTTT
. | . | TRBJ2-1 | 13 | TRBV5-3 | CARSAGGGDEQFF | TGTGCCAGAAGCGCCGGGGGAGGCGATGAGCAGTTCTTC
. | TRBD1 | TRBJ1-1 | 13 | TRBV6-4 | CASRGQMNTEAFF | TGTGCCAGCAGGGGACAGATGAACACTGAAGCTTTCTTT
. | TRBD2 | TRBJ2-3 | 18 | TRBV9 | CASSVAQRPAGGSDTQYF | TGTGCCAGCAGCGTAGCTCAGCGGCCAGCGGGGGGATCGGATACGCAGTATTTT
. | . | TRBJ1-6 | 15 | TRBV6-1 | CASSEARRGRSPLHF | TGTGCCAGCAGTGAAGCGAGGAGGGGTCGGTCACCCCTCCACTTT
once | . | TRBJ2-2 | 14 | TRBV2 | CASKYGGNTGELFF | TGTGCCAGCAAGTACGGGGGGAACACCGGGGAGCTGTTTTTT
. | . | TRBJ1-5 | 14 | TRBV7-2 | CASSLALQGQPQHF | TGTGCCAGCAGCTTAGCGCTCCAGGGCCAGCCCCAGCATTTT
few | TRBD1 | TRBJ1-2 | 14 | TRBV5-6 | CASSLGTGGYGYTF | TGTGCCAGCAGCCTCGGGACAGGCGGGTATGGCTACACCTTC
. | . | TRBJ2-3 | 15 | TRBV25-1 | CASSEQAASTDTQYF | TGTGCCAGCAGTGAACAAGCGGCGAGCACAGATACGCAGTATTTT
. | . | TRBJ2-5 | 15 | TRBV2 | CASSPTLASEETQYF | TGTGCCAGCAGTCCAACCCTAGCGTCGGAAGAGACCCAGTACTTC
. | TRBD2 | TRBJ2-7 | 14 | TRBV7-6 | CASSQRGLADEQYF | TGTGCCAGCAGCCAGAGGGGACTAGCGGACGAGCAGTACTTC
. | . | TRBJ1-6 | 15 | TRBV6-5 | CASSYGRGNNSPLHF | TGTGCCAGCAGTTACGGTCGGGGAAATAATTCACCCCTCCACTTT
. | . | TRBJ2-5 | 14 | TRBV10-3 | CAISEAGPQETQYF | TGTGCCATCAGTGAGGCAGGGCCTCAAGAGACCCAGTACTTC
. | TRBD1 | TRBJ2-7 | 15 | TRBV6-1 | CASSESWDRTYEQYF | TGTGCCAGCAGTGAGTCCTGGGACAGGACCTACGAGCAGTACTTC
. | . | TRBJ2-3 | 13 | TRBV6-6 | CASSYPSTDTQYF | TGTGCCAGCAGTTACCCGAGCACAGATACGCAGTATTTT
. | . | TRBJ1-6 | 14 | TRBV25-1 | CASSEQGYNSPLHF | TGTGCCAGCAGTGAACAGGGTTATAATTCACCCCTCCACTTT
. | . | TRBJ1-2 | 15 | TRBV19 | CASSVGHPLDYGYTF | TGTGCCAGTAGCGTGGGACACCCGCTAGACTATGGCTACACCTTC
few | TRBD1 | TRBJ1-5 | 15 | TRBV6-5 | CASSQGQDSNQPQHF | TGTGCCAGCAGTCAGGGACAGGATAGCAATCAGCCCCAGCATTTT
. | . | TRBJ2-2 | 12 | TRBV5-1 | CASSLGPGELFF | TGCGCCAGCAGCCTAGGCCCCGGGGAGCTGTTTTTT